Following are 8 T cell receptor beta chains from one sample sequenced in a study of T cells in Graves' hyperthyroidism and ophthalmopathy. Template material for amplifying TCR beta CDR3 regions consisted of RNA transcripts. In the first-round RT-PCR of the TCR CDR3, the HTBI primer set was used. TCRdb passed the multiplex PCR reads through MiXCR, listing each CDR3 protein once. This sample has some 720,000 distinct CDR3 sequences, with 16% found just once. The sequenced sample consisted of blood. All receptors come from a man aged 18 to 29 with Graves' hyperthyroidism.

The CDR3 DNA follows: TGTGCCAGCAGCAGACGCGGGGAAGTCGGGGAGCTGTTTTTT. Amino acids: CASSRRGEVGELFF. This chain links TRBV7-2 with TRBJ2-2; possibly TRBD2 for D (6 bases). CDR3 length equals 14 residues. Germline V gene data show CDR1 as SGHTA and CDR2 as FQGNSA. Trimming shortened V by 5 bases and J by 7 bases, and 14 bases separated the two germline ends. The variable domain in full, completed from reference TRBV7-2 and TRBJ2-2, reads GAGVSQSPSNKVTEKGKDVELRCDPISGHTALYWYRQSLGQGLEFLIYFQGNSAPDKSGLPSDRFSAERTGGSVSTLTIQRTQQEDSAVYLCASSRRGEVGELFFGEGSRLTVL.

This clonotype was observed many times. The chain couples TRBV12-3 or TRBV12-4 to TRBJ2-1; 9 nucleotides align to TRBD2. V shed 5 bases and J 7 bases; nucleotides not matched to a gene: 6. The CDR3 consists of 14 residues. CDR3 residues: CASSPTSGANEQFF. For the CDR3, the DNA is TGTGCCAGCAGTCCGACTAGCGGAGCGAATGAGCAGTTCTTC.

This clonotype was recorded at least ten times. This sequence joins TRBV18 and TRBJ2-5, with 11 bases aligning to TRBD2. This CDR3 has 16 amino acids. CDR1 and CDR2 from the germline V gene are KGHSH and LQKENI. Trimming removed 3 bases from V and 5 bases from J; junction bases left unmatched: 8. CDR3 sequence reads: CASSPSLAGGSETQYF. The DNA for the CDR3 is TGTGCCAGCTCACCGTCCCTAGCGGGAGGTAGTGAGACCCAGTACTTC. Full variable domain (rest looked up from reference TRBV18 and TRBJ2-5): NAGVMQNPRHLVRRRGQEARLRCSPMKGHSHVYWYRQLPEEGLKFMVYLQKENIIDESGMPKERFSAEFPKEGPSILRIQQVVRGDSAAYFCASSPSLAGGSETQYFGPGTRLLVL.

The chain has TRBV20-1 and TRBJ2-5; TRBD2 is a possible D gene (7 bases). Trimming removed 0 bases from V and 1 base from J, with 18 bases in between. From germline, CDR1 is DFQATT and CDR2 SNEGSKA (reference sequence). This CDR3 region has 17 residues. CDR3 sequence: CSARDLRFAGAQETQYF. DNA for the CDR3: TGCAGTGCTAGAGATCTACGATTTGCGGGGGCCCAAGAGACCCAGTACTTC.

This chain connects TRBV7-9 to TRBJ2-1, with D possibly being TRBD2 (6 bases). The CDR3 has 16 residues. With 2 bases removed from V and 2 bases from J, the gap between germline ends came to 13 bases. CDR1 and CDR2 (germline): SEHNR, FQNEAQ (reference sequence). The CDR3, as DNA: TGTGCCAGCAGCTTAAAGGGACTCCGACCCTACAATGAGCAGTTCTTC. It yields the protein CASSLKGLRPYNEQFF. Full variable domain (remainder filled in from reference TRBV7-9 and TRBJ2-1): DTGVSQNPRHKITKRGQNVTFRCDPISEHNRLYWYRQTLGQGPEFLTYFQNEAQLEKSRLLSDRFSAERPKGSFSTLEIQRTEQGDSAMYLCASSLKGLRPYNEQFFGPGTRLTVL.

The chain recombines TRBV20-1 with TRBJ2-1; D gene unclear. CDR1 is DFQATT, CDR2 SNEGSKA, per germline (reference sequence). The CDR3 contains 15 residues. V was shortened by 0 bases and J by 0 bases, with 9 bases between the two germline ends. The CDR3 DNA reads TGCAGTGCTAGAGACAGGCGCCCCTCCTACAATGAGCAGTTCTTC. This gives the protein CSARDRRPSYNEQFF.

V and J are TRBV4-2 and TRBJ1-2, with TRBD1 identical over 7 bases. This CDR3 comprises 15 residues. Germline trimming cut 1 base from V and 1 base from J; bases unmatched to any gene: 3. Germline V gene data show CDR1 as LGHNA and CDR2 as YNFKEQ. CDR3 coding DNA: TGTGCCAGCAGCCAAGGCCAGGGGGGTAACTATGGCTACACCTTC. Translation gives CASSQGQGGNYGYTF.

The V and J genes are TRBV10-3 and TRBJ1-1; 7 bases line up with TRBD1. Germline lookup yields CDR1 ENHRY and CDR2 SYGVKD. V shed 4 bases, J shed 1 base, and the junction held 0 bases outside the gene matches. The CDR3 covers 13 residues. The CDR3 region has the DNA TGTGCCATCAGTGGACAGGGGAACACTGAAGCTTTCTTT. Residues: CAISGQGNTEAFF.